This T cell receptor (beta chain) stems from a study of T cells in Graves' hyperthyroidism and ophthalmopathy (dated by TCRdb to about 2019). Describing the broader study: Peripheral blood samples were taken at the time of initial diagnosis, prior to any treatment. Whether ophthalmopathy could be predicted prospectively was tested in an independent validation cohort made up of roughly 19 hyperthyroidism patients plus 17 patients who later progressed to ophthalmopathy. The approximately 90 discovery patients were divided at random into training and test sets in a 7:3 ratio. TCR V-J signatures able to tell the groups apart were searched for in a discovery cohort of 100 or so patients, of whom 40 to 45 had Graves' ophthalmopathy and about 60 had stable Graves' hyperthyroidism. In more than 5 Graves' hyperthyroidism patients, the study also compared T-cell repertoires from thyroid tissue with T-cell repertoires from blood. After blood sampling, hyperthyroidism patients were treated with methimazole at a starting dose of 30 mg daily, and ophthalmopathy patients were treated with high-dose intravenous methylprednisolone. The paper reports TCR Vbeta CDR3 sequencing of more than 120 peripheral blood samples: some 41 ophthalmopathy, fewer than 80 hyperthyroidism and approximately 17 progressor patients.

A patient counted as having stable Graves' hyperthyroidism if no progression to ophthalmopathy occurred over 18 months of follow-up. The hyperthyroidism patients were between 18 and 65 years old and newly diagnosed, with a disease duration of less than 2 months. Any patient with an uncontrolled infection, another autoimmune disease, pregnancy or lactation was excluded. Diagnoses were established on the basis of clinical symptoms, serum thyroxine and TRAb, thyroid ultrasound, and orbital computed tomography. Ficoll-Paque density gradient centrifugation was used to isolate PBMCs from about 10 ml of fresh peripheral blood. Trizol reagent was used to extract total RNA, and RNA quality was then checked on an Agilent 2100 Bioanalyzer. This clonotype was seen only a few times. There is no known antigen for this receptor. No base-level quality is on record; no much larger clone is a single base apart. The TCR beta CDR3 regions were amplified from the RNA transcripts. A first-round RT-PCR of the TCR CDR3 used the HTBI primer set with the Qiagen OneStep RT-PCR kit. The libraries were constructed in a second round of multiplex PCR and then size-selected and purified. The libraries were sequenced on an Illumina HiSeq2000 using paired-end 100 bp reads. The study's own analysis went as follows. Raw data were processed with SOAPnuke, discarding reads with adapters, uncalled bases, mean Phred below 15, or no exact constant-primer or identifier match. High-quality paired reads were merged using COPE v1.2.5, and each unique nucleotide sequence was defined as a clonotype. MiTCR v1.1 was used to align the clonotypes against IMGT TRBV, TRBD and TRBJ reference segments. Only V-J combinations with frequency above 0.0001, covering 99% to 99.2% of repertoires, were analysed. The TCS score was defined as the ratio of F50 (clonal expansion) to E x V (chaos), calculated using BLOSUM62-based TCRdist between CDR3 peptides within each V-J. Welch's t-statistics and random forest reduced 514 V-J features to 13, which were used in a naive Bayes classifier (R e1071). In-frame beta chains were kept once TCRdb had trimmed the public reads at Q25 with fastp and called clones with MiXCR. Each CDR3 protein gets just one entry, which takes the most common genes and DNA from the rows behind it. The V and J calls shown here were made by TCRdb, not taken from the authors' results. The sample has approximately 510,000 distinct CDR3 sequences on record, about 20% of them singletons. The ten largest clones add up to around 27% of the sample.

Overall study results and their limits: Ophthalmopathy was separated from stable hyperthyroidism by a 13 V-J signature model, with over 85% sensitivity and 81% to 83% specificity obtained in cross-validation and 80%/75% obtained in testing. No statistical method was used to fix the sample size in advance, and group allocation was not hidden from the investigators. Blood samples also contained most of the expanded thyroid clonotypes (frequency above 0.001), which suggests that blood repertoires may reflect thyroid immune responses. In validation, progression to ophthalmopathy was predicted by the model with around 70% sensitivity and around 75% specificity, a median of roughly 6 months before onset.

The receptor was derived from a man aged 18 to 29 with Graves' hyperthyroidism. Sequencing input: blood.

In nucleotide form, the sequence is TGTGCCAGCAGTTTAAAAGGGGCGCCTGGCTATGGCTACACCTTC. Translation gives CASSLKGAPGYGYTF. Recombination linked TRBV27 to TRBJ1-2; a weak D assignment points to TRBD1 (5 bases agree). The CDR3 measures 15 amino acids from cysteine to phenylalanine. The entry retains the CDR3 DNA only, 45 bases that are in frame from base 1. The germline V gene encodes CDR1 MNHEY and CDR2 SMNVEV (reference sequence). V and J are truncated by 2 bases and 4 bases respectively, leaving an intervening sequence of 14 bases.